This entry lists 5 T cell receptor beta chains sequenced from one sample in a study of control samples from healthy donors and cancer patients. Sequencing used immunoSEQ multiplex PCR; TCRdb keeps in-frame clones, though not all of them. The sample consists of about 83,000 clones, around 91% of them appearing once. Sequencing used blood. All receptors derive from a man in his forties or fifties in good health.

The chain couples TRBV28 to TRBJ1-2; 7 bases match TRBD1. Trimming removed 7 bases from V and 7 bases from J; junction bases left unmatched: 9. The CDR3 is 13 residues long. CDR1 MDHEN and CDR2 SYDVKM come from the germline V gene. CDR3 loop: CASITGGGFGYTF. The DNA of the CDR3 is TGTGCCAGCATTACAGGAGGGGGCTTTGGCTACACCTTC.

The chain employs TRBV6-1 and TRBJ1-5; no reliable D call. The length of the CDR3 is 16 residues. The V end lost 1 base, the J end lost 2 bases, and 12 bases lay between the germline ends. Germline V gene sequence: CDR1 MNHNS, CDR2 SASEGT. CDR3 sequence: CASSEGAGFGNQPQHF. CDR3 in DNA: TGTGCCAGCAGTGAAGGGGCAGGCTTTGGCAATCAGCCCCAGCATTTT.

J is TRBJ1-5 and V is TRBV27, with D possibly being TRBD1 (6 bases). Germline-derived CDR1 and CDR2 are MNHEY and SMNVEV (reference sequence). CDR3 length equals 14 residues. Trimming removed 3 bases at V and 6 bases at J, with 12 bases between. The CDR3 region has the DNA TGTGCCAGCAGTTTCTTGGGGGCAAGTCAGCCCCAGCATTTT. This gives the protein CASSFLGASQPQHF.

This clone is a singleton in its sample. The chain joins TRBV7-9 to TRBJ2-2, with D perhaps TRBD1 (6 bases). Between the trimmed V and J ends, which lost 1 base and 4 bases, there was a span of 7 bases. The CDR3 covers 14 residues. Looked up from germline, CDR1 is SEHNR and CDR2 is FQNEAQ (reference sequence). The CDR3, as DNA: TGTGCCAGCAGCTTAGGGACAGCCACCGGGGAGCTGTTTTTT. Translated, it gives CASSLGTATGELFF.

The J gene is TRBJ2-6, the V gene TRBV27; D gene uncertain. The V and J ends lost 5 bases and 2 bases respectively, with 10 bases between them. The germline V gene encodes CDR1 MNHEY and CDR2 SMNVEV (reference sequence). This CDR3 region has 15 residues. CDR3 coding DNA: TGTGCCAGCAGTGGGCTAGGTGCTGGGGCCAACGTCCTGACTTTC. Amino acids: CASSGLGAGANVLTF.